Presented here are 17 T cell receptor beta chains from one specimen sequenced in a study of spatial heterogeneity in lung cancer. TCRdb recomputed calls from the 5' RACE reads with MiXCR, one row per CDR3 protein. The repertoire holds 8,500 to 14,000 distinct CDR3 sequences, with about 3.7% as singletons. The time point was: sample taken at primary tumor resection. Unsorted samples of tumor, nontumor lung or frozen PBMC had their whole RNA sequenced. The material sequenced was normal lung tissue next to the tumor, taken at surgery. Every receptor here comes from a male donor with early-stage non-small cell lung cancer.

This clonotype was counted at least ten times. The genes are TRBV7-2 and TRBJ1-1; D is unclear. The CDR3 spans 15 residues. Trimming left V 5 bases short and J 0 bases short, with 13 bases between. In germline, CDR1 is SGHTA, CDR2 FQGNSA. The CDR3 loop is CASSVTLPMNTEAFF. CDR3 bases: TGTGCCAGCAGCGTCACTCTACCCATGAACACTGAAGCTTTCTTT.

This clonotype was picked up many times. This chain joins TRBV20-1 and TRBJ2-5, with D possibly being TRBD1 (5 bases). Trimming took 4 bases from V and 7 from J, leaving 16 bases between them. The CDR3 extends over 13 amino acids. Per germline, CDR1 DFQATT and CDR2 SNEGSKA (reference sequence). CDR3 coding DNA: TGCAGTGCTAAAGATATCCGCCAGGGGACCCAGTACTTC. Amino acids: CSAKDIRQGTQYF.

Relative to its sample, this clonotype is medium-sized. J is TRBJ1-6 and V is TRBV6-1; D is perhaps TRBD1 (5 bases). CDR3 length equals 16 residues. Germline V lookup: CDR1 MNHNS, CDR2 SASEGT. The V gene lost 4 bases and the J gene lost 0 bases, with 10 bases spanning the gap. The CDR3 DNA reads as TGTGCCAGCAGTGTCGACAGCTTCTCCTATAATTCACCCCTCCACTTT. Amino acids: CASSVDSFSYNSPLHF.

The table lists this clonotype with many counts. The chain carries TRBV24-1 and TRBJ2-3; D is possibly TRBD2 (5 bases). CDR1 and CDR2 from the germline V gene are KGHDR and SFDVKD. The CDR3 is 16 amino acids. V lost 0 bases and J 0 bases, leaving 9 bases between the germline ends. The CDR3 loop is CATSDLGSDSTDTQYF. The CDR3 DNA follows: TGTGCCACCAGTGATTTGGGTAGCGACAGCACAGATACGCAGTATTTT.

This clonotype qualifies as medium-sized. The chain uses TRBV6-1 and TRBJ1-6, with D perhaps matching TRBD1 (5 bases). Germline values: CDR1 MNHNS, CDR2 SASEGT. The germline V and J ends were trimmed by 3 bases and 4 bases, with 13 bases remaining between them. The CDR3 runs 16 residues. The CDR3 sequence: CASSDNDGTYNSPLHF. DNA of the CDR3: TGTGCCAGCAGTGACAATGACGGGACTTATAATTCACCCCTCCACTTT.

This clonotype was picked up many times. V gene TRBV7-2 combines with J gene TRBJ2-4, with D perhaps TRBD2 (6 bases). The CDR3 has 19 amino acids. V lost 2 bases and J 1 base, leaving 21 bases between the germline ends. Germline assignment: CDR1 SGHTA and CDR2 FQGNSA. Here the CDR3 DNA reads TGTGCCAGCAGCTTATTATCAGGAGGGGACCCGCGCGCCAAAAACATTCAGTACTTC. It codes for CASSLLSGGDPRAKNIQYF.

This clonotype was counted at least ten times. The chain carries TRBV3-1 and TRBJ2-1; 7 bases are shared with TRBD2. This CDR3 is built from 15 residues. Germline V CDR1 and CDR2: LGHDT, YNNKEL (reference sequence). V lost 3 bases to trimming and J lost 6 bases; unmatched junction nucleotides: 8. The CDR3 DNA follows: TGTGCCAGCAGCCAGAGCAGCGGGATGTTCAATGAGCAGTTCTTC. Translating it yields CASSQSSGMFNEQFF.

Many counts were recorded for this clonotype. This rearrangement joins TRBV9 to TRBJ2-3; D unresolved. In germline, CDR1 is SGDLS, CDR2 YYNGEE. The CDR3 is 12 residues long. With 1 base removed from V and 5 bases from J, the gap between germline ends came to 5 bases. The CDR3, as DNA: TGTGCCAGCAGCGTAAACGAAGATACGCAGTATTTT. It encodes CASSVNEDTQYF.

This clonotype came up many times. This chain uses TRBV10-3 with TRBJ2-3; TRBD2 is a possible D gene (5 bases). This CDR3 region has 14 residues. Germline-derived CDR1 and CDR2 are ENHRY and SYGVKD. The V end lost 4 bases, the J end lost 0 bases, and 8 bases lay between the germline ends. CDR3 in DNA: TGTGCCATCAGTGGTGGCGGGAGCACAGATACGCAGTATTTT. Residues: CAISGGGSTDTQYF.

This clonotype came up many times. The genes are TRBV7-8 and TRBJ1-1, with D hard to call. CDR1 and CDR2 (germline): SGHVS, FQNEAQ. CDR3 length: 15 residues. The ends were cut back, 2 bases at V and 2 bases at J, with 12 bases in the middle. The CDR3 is CASSLRADRNTEAFF. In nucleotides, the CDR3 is TGTGCCAGCAGCTTAAGGGCCGATAGAAACACTGAAGCTTTCTTT.

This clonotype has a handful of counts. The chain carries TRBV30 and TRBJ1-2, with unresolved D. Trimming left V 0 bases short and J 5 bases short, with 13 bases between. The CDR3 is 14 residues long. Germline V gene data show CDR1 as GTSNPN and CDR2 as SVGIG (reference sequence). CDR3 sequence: CAWSVTPGDYGYTF. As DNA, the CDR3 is TGTGCCTGGAGTGTAACACCCGGGGATTATGGCTACACCTTC.

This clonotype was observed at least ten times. The CDR3 loop is CASSANRDQQYF. The CDR3 nucleotides are TGTGCCAGCAGTGCCAACCGGGATCAACAGTACTTC. V is TRBV6-1 and J is TRBJ2-5; D possibly corresponds to TRBD2 (5 bases). From germline, CDR1 is MNHNS and CDR2 SASEGT. V lost 4 bases, J lost 11 bases, and 14 bases lay in between. The CDR3 is made up of 12 amino acids.

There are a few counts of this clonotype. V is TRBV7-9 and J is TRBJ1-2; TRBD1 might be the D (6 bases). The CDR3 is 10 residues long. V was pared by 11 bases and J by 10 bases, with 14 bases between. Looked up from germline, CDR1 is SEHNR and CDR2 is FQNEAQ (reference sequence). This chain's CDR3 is CASQGRNYTF. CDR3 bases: TGTGCCTCACAGGGTAGGAACTACACCTTC. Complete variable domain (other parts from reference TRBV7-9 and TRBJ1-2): DTGVSQNPRHKITKRGQNVTFRCDPISEHNRLYWYRQTLGQGPEFLTYFQNEAQLEKSRLLSDRFSAERPKGSFSTLEIQRTEQGDSAMYLCASQGRNYTFGSGTRLTVV.

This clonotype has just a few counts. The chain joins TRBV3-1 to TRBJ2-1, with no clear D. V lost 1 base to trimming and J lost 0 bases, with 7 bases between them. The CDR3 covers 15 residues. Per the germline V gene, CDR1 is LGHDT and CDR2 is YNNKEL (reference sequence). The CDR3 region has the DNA TGTGCCAGCAGCCAAGTTCGGAGCTCCTACAATGAGCAGTTCTTC. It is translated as CASSQVRSSYNEQFF.

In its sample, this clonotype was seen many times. In nucleotides, the CDR3 is TGCAGCGTTGAAGAACCTACCGGGACAGGGGAATACGAGCAGTACTTC. Its translation: CSVEEPTGTGEYEQYF. The gene calls are TRBV29-1 and TRBJ2-7, with 10 bases fitting TRBD1. V dropped 0 bases and J dropped 4; count of bases not matched to a gene: 9. The CDR3 length is 16 residues. The germline V gene has CDR1 SQVTM and CDR2 ANQGSEA.

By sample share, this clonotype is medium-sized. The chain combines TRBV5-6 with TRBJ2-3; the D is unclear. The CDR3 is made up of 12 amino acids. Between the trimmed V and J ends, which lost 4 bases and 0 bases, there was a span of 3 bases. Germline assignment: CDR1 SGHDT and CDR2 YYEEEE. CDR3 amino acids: CASSLSTDTQYF. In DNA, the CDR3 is TGTGCCAGCAGCCTCAGCACAGATACGCAGTATTTT.

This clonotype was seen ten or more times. CDR3 loop: CASRDGTSGGLTQYF. The CDR3 bases are TGTGCCAGCAGGGATGGGACTAGCGGGGGATTGACCCAGTACTTC. The chain combines TRBV2 with TRBJ2-5, with 14 positions matching TRBD2. CDR1 and CDR2 from the germline V gene are SNHLY and FYNNEI. There are 15 residues in the CDR3. V lost 6 bases and J lost 7; bases outside the gene matches: 7.